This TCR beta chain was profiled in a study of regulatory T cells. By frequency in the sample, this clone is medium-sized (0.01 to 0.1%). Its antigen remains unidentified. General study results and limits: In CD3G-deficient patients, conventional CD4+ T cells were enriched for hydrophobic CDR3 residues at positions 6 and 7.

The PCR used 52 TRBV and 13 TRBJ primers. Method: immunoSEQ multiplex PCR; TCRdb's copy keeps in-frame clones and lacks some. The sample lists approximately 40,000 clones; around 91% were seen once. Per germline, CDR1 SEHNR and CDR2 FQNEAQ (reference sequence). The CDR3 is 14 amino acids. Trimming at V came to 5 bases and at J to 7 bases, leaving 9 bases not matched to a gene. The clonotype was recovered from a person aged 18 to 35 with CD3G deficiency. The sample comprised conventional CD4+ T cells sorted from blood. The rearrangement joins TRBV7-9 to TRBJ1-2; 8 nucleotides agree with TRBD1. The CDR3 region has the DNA TGTGCCAGCAGCAAGACAGGGGATTTTCGTGGCTACACCTTC. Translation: CASSKTGDFRGYTF.